One and the same sample provided the 5 T cell receptor beta chains below, sequenced in a study of T cell repertoires in cytomegalovirus infection. TCRdb reprocessed the reads via MiXCR and lists one record per CDR3 protein. In the table there are fewer than 1,000,000 distinct CDR3 sequences, roughly 30% of which are singletons. These receptors have no identified antigens. Sequencing used cultured CD8+ T cells from PBMCs, obtained from culture after CMV antigen stimulation. The receptor source for this set is a human donor in good health (CMV status not recorded). Some clones in this sample may be carry-over from other donors' samples.

The chain is built from TRBV7-9 and TRBJ2-1; tentatively, D is TRBD1 (6 bases). The CDR3 totals 16 residues. V was trimmed by 5 bases and J by 0 bases, leaving 14 bases between them. Germline CDR1 is SEHNR and CDR2 is FQNEAQ (reference sequence). The CDR3 is CASSPLQDSSYNEQFF. As DNA, the CDR3 is TGTGCCAGCAGCCCTCTCCAGGACAGCTCCTACAATGAGCAGTTCTTC.

This clonotype was seen more than once but under ten times. This chain joins TRBV5-6 and TRBJ2-7; either TRBD1 or TRBD2 may fit D (6 bases each). V was trimmed by 4 bases and J by 11 bases, leaving 13 bases between them. Germline CDR1 SGHDT, CDR2 YYEEEE. There are 11 residues in the CDR3. CDR3 residues: CASSRGTLEYF. Here the CDR3 DNA reads TGTGCCAGCAGCCGCGGGACATTAGAGTACTTC. The entire variable domain, with the rest obtained from reference TRBV5-6 and TRBJ2-7, is as follows: DAGVTQSPTHLIKTRGQQVTLRCSPKSGHDTVSWYQQALGQGPQFIFQYYEEEERQRGNFPDRFSGHQFPNYSSELNVNALLLGDSALYLCASSRGTLEYFGPGTRLTVT.

There are many counts of this clonotype. The V and J genes are TRBV7-6 and TRBJ2-5, with 10 bases fitting TRBD2. J lost 4 bases, V lost 5 bases, and 10 bases had no gene match. Per germline, CDR1 SGHVS and CDR2 FNYEAQ. This CDR3 comprises 16 residues. Here the CDR3 reads CASSPEASGGGETQYF. CDR3 DNA: TGTGCCAGCAGCCCCGAGGCTAGCGGGGGAGGAGAGACCCAGTACTTC.

The chain is built from TRBV6-8 and TRBJ2-1; TRBD1 agrees at 10 bases. V lost 9 bases, J lost 6 bases, and 8 bases stayed unmatched. The CDR3 has 14 amino acids. CDR1 MNHGY and CDR2 SAAAGT come from the germline V gene. The CDR3 here is CASRGQGSCNEQFF. The DNA of the CDR3 is TGTGCCAGTAGGGGACAGGGGAGCTGCAATGAGCAGTTCTTC.

This clonotype was counted a few times. The chain carries TRBV7-6 and TRBJ2-7; 8 bases map to TRBD1. V lost 1 base to trimming and J lost 4 bases; unmatched junction nucleotides: 6. The CDR3 is made up of 15 amino acids. CDR1 and CDR2 from the germline V gene are SGHVS and FNYEAQ. The CDR3 region has the DNA TGTGCCAGCAGCTTAGAGATGCAGGGGGCTTACGAGCAGTACTTC. Amino acid sequence: CASSLEMQGAYEQYF.